The 2 T cell receptor beta chains listed next were all sequenced from one sample in a study of blood T cell repertoires in COVID-19. Generated by immunoSEQ multiplex PCR, the TCRdb table keeps only in-frame clones and is missing some. Seen here are nearly 70,000 clones, around nine tenths observed once, and the top ten hold 3.4%. The sequencing input was peripheral blood. These receptors originate from a woman aged 50 to 60 with COVID-19, enrolled during active disease.

This clone has more than one count but fewer than ten. The V call is TRBV27, the J call TRBJ2-7, with TRBD1 matching over 7 bases. Germline trimming cut 7 bases from V and 2 bases from J; bases unmatched to any gene: 11. This CDR3 spans 15 amino acids. The germline V gene encodes CDR1 MNHEY and CDR2 SMNVEV (reference sequence). CDR3 sequence: CASMGVRDSPYEQYF. In DNA form, the CDR3 reads TGTGCCAGCATGGGAGTCCGGGACAGCCCCTACGAGCAGTACTTC.

The chain is built from TRBV28 and TRBJ1-4; 7 nucleotides match TRBD1. There are 15 residues in the CDR3. The germline gives CDR1 MDHEN, CDR2 SYDVKM. V gave up 1 base and J gave up 10 bases; unmatched junction bases: 9. The CDR3 region is CASSLFRGQVGKLFF. CDR3 in DNA: TGTGCCAGCAGTTTATTCCGCGGACAGGTTGGAAAACTGTTTTTT.